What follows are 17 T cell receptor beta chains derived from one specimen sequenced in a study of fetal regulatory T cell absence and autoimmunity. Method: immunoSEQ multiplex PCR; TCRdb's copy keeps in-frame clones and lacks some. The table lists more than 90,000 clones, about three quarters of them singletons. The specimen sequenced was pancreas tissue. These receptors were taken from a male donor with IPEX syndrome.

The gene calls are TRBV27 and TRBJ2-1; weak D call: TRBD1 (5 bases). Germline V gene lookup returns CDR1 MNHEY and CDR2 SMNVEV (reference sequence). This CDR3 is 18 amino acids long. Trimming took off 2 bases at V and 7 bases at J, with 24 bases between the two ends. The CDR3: CASSLKASLVGALNEQFF. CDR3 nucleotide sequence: TGTGCCAGCAGTTTAAAAGCGTCCCTAGTTGGGGCTCTTAATGAGCAGTTCTTC.

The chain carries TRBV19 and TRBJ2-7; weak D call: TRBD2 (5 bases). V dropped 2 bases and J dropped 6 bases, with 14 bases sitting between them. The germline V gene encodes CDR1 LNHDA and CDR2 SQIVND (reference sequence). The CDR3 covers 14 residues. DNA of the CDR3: TGTGCCAGTAGTATAACGGCCGGGGTCAGCGAGCAGTACTTC. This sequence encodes CASSITAGVSEQYF.

In nucleotides, the CDR3 is TGTGCCAGCAGCTTACTAGCAGGGTCGTACGAGCAGTACTTC. It encodes CASSLLAGSYEQYF. The V gene is TRBV7-9, the J gene TRBJ2-7, with D possibly called TRBD1 or TRBD2 (5 bases each). The CDR3 loop spans 14 amino acids. Germline values: CDR1 SEHNR, CDR2 FQNEAQ (reference sequence). V shed 2 bases and J shed 4 bases, with 12 bases lying between them.

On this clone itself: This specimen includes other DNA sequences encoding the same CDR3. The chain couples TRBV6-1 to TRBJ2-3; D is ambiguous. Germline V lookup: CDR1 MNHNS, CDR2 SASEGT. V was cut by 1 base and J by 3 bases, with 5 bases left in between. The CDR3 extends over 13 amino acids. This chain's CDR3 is CASSEERTDTQYF. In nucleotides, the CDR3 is TGTGCCAGCAGTGAAGAGCGTACAGATACGCAGTATTTT.

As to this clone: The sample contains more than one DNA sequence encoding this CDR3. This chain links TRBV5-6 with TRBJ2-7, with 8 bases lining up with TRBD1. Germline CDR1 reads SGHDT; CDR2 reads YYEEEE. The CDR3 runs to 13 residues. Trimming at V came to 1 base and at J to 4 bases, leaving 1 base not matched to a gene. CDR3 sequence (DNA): TGTGCCAGCAGCTTGACAGGGGGTTACGAGCAGTACTTC. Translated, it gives CASSLTGGYEQYF. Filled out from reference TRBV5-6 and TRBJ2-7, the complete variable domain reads DAGVTQSPTHLIKTRGQQVTLRCSPKSGHDTVSWYQQALGQGPQFIFQYYEEEERQRGNFPDRFSGHQFPNYSSELNVNALLLGDSALYLCASSLTGGYEQYFGPGTRLTVT.

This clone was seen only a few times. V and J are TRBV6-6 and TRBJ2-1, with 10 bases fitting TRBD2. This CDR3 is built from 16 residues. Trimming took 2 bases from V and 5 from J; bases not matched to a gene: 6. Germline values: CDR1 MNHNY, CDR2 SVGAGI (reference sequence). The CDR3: CASSYQMGLANNEQFF. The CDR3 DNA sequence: TGTGCCAGCAGTTACCAAATGGGACTAGCGAACAATGAGCAGTTCTTC.

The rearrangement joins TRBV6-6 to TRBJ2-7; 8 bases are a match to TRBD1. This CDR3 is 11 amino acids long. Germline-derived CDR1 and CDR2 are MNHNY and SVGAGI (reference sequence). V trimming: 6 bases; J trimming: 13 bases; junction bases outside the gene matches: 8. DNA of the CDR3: TGTGCCAGCAGCCTCCGGGACAGGTTCTACTTC. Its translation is CASSLRDRFYF.

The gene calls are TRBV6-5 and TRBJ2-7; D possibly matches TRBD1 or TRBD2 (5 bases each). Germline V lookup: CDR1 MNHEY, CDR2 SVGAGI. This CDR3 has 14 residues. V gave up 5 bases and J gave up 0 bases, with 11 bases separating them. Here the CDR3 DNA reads TGTGCCAGCAGTCGGGACCGGAGCTCCTACGAGCAGTACTTC. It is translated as CASSRDRSSYEQYF.

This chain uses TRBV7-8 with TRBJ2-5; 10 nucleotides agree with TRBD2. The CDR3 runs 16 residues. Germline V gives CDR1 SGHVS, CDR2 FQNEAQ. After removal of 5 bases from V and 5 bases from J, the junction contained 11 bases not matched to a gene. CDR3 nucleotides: TGTGCCAGCAGCGTTTGGACTAGCGGAGGGAGGGAGACCCAGTACTTC. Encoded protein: CASSVWTSGGRETQYF.

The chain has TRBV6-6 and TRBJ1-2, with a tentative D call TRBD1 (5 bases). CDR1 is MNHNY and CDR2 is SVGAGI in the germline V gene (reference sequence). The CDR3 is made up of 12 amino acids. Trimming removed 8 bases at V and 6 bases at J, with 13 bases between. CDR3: CASLLGENGYTF. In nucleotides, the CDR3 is TGTGCCAGCCTGTTGGGGGAGAATGGCTACACCTTC.

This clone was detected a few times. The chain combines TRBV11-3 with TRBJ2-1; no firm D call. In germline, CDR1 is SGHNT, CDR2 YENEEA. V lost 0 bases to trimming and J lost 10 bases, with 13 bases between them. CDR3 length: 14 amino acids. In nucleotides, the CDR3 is TGTGCCAGCAGCTTAGAAGCTGGGGTGCGGGAGCAGTTCTTC. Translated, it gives CASSLEAGVREQFF.

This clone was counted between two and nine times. The CDR3 sequence is CASSDLAGGPSYEQYF. In DNA, the CDR3 is TGTGCCAGCAGTGACCTAGCGGGAGGGCCGTCGTACGAGCAGTACTTC. V is TRBV6-1 and J is TRBJ2-7; the match to TRBD2 covers 12 bases. The CDR3 sequence is 16 residues long. V lost 3 bases and J lost 4; bases outside the gene matches: 7. CDR1 and CDR2 from the germline V gene are MNHNS and SASEGT.

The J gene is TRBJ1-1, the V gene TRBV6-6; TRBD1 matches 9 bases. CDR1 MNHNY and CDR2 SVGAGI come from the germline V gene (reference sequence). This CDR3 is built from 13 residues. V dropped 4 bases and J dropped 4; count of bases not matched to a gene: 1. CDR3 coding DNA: TGTGCCAGCAGTTCGACAGGGGGCACTGAAGCTTTCTTT. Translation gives CASSSTGGTEAFF.

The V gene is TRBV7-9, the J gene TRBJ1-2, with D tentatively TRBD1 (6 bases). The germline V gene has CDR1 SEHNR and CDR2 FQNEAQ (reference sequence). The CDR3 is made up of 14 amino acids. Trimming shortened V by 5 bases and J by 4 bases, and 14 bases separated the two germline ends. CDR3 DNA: TGTGCCAGCAGCGCTGACACAGGGACCTATGGCTACACCTTC. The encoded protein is CASSADTGTYGYTF. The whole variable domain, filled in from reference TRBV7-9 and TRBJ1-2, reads DTGVSQNPRHKITKRGQNVTFRCDPISEHNRLYWYRQTLGQGPEFLTYFQNEAQLEKSRLLSDRFSAERPKGSFSTLEIQRTEQGDSAMYLCASSADTGTYGYTFGSGTRLTVV.

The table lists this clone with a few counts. This CDR3 reads CASSYGPSGYTF. CDR3 coding DNA: TGTGCCAGCAGTTACGGCCCGAGCGGCTACACCTTC. The V and J genes are TRBV6-5 and TRBJ1-2; D ambiguous. V gave up 2 bases and J gave up 8 bases, with 9 bases separating them. The CDR3 spans 12 residues. Germline-derived CDR1 and CDR2 are MNHEY and SVGAGI.

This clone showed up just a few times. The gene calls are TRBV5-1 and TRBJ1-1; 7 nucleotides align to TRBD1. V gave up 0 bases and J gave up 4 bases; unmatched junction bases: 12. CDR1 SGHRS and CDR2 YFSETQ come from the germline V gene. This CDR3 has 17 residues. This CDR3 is CASSLAQAGGWITEAFF. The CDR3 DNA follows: TGCGCCAGCAGCTTGGCCCAGGCAGGGGGGTGGATCACTGAAGCTTTCTTT. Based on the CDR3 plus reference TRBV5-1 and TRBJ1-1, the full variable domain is KAGVTQTPRYLIKTRGQQVTLSCSPISGHRSVSWYQQTPGQGLQFLFEYFSETQRNKGNFPGRFSGRQFSNSRSEMNVSTLELGDSALYLCASSLAQAGGWITEAFFGQGTRLTVV.

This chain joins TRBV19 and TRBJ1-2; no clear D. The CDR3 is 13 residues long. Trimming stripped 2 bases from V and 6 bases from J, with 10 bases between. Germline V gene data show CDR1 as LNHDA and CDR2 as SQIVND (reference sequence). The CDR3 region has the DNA TGTGCCAGTAGTATAAGGGTAATAGATGGCTACACCTTC. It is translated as CASSIRVIDGYTF.